This T cell receptor (beta chain) comes out of a study of T cell responses to AZD1222 COVID-19 vaccine. Deletions cut 7 bases from V and 2 bases from J, with 9 bases between. This CDR3 contains 13 residues. CDR1 is LNHDA, CDR2 SQIVND, per germline (reference sequence). Clones were sequenced by immunoSEQ multiplex PCR, and TCRdb holds only the in-frame ones, with some missing. The sample contains roughly 78,000 clones, about 82% of which appear only once. The source material was peripheral blood, sampled on day 0 of AZD1222 vaccination. The rearrangement links TRBV19 to TRBJ2-1; the D gene could be TRBD1 or TRBD2 (5 bases each). This sequence was found in an adult in good health. The CDR3 reads CASKEGPYNEQFF. The CDR3 DNA reads as TGTGCCAGTAAAGAGGGGCCCTACAATGAGCAGTTCTTC.